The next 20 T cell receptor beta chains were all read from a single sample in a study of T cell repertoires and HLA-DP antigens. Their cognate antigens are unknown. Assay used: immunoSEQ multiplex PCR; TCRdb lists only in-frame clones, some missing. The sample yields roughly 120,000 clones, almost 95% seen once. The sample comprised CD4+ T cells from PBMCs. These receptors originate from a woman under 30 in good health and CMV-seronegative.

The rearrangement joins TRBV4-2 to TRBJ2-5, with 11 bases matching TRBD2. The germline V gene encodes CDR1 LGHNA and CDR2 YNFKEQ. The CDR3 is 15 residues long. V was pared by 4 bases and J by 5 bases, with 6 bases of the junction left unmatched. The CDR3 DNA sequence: TGTGCCAGCAGCCCAACTAGCGGGGGCTTCGAGACCCAGTACTTC. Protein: CASSPTSGGFETQYF.

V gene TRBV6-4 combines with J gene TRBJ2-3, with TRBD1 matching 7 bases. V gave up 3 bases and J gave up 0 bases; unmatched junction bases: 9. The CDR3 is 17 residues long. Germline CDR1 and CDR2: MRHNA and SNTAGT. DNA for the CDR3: TGTGCCAGCAGTGAATCAGCAAGGGGGCCCAGCACAGATACGCAGTATTTT. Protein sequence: CASSESARGPSTDTQYF.

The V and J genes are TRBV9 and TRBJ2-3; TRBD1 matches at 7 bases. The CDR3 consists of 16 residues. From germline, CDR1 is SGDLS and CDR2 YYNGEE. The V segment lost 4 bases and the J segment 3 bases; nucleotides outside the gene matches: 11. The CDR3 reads CASSPRPRGPTDTQYF. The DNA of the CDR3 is TGTGCCAGCAGCCCCCGCCCGAGGGGGCCAACAGATACGCAGTATTTT.

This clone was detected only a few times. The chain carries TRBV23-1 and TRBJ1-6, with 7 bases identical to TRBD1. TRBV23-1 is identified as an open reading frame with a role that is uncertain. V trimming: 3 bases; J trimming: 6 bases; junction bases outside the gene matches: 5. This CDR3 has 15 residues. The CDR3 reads CASSHDRDSNSPLHF. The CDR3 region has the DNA TGCGCCAGCAGTCACGATCGGGACAGTAATTCACCCCTCCACTTT.

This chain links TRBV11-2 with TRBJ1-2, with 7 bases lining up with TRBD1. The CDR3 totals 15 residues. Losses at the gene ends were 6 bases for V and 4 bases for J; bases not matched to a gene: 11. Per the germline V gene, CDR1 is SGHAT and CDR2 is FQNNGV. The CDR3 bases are TGTGCCAGCAGGCCCGTGAGACAGGGATTCTATGGCTACACCTTC. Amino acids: CASRPVRQGFYGYTF.

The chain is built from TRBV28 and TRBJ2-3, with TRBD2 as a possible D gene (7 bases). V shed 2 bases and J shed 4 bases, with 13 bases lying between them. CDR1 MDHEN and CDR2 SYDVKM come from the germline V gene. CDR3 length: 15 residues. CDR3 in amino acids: CASSLAGAGADTQYF. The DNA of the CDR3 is TGTGCCAGCAGTTTAGCGGGGGCGGGAGCAGATACGCAGTATTTT.

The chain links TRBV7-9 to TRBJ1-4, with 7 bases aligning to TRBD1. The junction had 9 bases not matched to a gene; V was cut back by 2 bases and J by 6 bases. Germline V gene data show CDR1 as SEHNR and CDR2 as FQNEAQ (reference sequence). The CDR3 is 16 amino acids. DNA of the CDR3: TGTGCCAGCAGCTTAAGCCTAAGGGGGCGCGATGAAAAACTGTTTTTT. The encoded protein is CASSLSLRGRDEKLFF.

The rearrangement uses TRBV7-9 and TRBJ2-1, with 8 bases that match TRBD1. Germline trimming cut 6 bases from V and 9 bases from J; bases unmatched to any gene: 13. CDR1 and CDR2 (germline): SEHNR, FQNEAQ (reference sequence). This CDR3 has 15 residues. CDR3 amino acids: CASSSDRAPVSEQFF. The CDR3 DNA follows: TGTGCCAGCAGTTCGGACAGGGCCCCAGTTAGTGAGCAGTTCTTC.

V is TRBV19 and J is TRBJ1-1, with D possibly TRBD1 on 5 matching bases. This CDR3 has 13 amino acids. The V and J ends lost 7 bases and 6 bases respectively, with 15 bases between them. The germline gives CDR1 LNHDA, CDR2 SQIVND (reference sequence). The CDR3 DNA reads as TGTGCCAGTACCAATTCCCGGGGGGCTGAAGCTTTCTTT. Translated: CASTNSRGAEAFF. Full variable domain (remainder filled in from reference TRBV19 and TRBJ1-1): DGGITQSPKYLFRKEGQNVTLSCEQNLNHDAMYWYRQDPGQGLRLIYYSQIVNDFQKGDIAEGYSVSREKKESFPLTVTSAQKNPTAFYLCASTNSRGAEAFFGQGTRLTVV.

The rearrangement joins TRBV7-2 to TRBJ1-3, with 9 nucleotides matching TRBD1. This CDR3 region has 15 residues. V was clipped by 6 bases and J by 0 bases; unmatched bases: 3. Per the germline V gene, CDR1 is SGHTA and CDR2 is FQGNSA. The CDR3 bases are TGTGCCAGCAGACCGGACAGGGGCTCTGGAAACACCATATATTTT. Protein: CASRPDRGSGNTIYF.

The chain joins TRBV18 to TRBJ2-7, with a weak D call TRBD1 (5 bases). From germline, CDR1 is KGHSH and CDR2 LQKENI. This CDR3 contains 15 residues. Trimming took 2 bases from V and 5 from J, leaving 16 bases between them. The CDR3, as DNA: TGTGCCAGCTCACCAGGACAAACTCCGTCTAACGAGCAGTACTTC. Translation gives CASSPGQTPSNEQYF.

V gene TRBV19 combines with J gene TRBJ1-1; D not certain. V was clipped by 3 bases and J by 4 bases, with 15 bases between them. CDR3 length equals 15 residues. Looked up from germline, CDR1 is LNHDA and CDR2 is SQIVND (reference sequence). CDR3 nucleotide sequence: TGTGCCAGTAGTATTAGAACGCTCGGAATCACTGAAGCTTTCTTT. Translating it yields CASSIRTLGITEAFF. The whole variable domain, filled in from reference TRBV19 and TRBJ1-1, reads DGGITQSPKYLFRKEGQNVTLSCEQNLNHDAMYWYRQDPGQGLRLIYYSQIVNDFQKGDIAEGYSVSREKKESFPLTVTSAQKNPTAFYLCASSIRTLGITEAFFGQGTRLTVV.

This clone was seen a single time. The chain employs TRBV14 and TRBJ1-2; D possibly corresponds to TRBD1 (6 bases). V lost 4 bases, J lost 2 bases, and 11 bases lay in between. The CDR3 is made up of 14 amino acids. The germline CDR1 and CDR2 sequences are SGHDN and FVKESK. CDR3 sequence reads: CASSRTQGNYGYTF. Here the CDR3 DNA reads TGTGCCAGCAGCCGGACTCAGGGGAACTATGGCTACACCTTC.

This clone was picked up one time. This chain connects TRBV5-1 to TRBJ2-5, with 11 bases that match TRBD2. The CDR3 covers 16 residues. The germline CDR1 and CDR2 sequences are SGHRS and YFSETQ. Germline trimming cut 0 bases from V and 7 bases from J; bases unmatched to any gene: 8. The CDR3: CASSLEGSGGARTQYF. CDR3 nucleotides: TGCGCCAGCAGCTTGGAGGGTAGCGGGGGGGCCCGGACCCAGTACTTC.

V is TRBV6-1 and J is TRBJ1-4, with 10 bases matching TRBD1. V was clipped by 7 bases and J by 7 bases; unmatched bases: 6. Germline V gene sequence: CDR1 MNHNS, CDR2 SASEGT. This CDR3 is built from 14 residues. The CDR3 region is CASMGQGIGEKLFF. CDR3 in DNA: TGTGCCAGCATGGGACAGGGGATAGGTGAAAAACTGTTTTTT.

The CDR3 region is CASSLSGIMNTEAFF. The CDR3, as DNA: TGTGCCAGCAGCTTAAGCGGAATTATGAACACTGAAGCTTTCTTT. The chain couples TRBV7-3 to TRBJ1-1; D is unclear. Per germline, CDR1 SGHTA and CDR2 FQGTGA. The CDR3 is 15 amino acids. Trimming took off 1 base at V and 0 bases at J, with 9 bases between the two ends.

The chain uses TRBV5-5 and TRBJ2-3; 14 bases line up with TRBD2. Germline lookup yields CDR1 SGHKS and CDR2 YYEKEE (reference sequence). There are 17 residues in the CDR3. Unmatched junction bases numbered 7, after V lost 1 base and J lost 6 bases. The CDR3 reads CASSLPGLAGGVDTQYF. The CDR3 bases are TGTGCCAGCAGCTTGCCCGGACTAGCGGGAGGTGTTGATACGCAGTATTTT.

The CDR3 here is CASSSGRDPGNQPQHF. The CDR3 bases are TGTGCCAGCAGTTCTGGCCGGGACCCAGGAAACCAGCCCCAGCATTTT. The chain combines TRBV28 with TRBJ1-5; D is perhaps TRBD1 (5 bases). The V end lost 4 bases, the J end lost 7 bases, and 20 bases lay between the germline ends. Germline values: CDR1 MDHEN, CDR2 SYDVKM. This CDR3 has 16 residues.

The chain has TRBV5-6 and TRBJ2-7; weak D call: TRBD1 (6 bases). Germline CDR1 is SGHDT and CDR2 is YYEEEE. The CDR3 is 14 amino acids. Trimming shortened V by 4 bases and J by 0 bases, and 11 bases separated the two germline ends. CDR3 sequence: CASSGTLGSYEQYV. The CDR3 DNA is TGTGCCAGCAGCGGGACATTGGGCTCCTACGAGCAGTACGTC.

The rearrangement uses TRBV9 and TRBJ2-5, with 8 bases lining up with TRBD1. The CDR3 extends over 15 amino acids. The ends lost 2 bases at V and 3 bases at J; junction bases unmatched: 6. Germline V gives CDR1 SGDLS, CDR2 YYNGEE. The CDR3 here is CASSVRPDREETQYF. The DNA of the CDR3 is TGTGCCAGCAGCGTCCGACCGGACAGGGAAGAGACCCAGTACTTC.